A selection of T cell receptor beta chains follows, all from one sample in a study of human T cells and chemical hapten exposure. From the RACE reads, TCRdb called clonotypes with MiXCR, one entry per CDR3 protein. Of 300,000 to 450,000 distinct CDR3 sequences listed, 5.5% are singletons. This material consisted of whole blood, taken in connection with sensitization to the hapten diphenylcyclopropenone (DPC). The source of these receptors is a woman aged 18-29 years with alopecia areata. Some clones in this sample may be carry-over from other donors' samples. CDR3s include the opening cysteine and the closing phenylalanine or tryptophan. Each record gives: CDR3 length, D gene, clone size, J gene, V gene, CDR3 DNA, CDR3 protein. The D gene is left open where the match is weak. A row's size may be missing; if present it is once, few, many or a size class.

>12|NA|many|TRBJ2-2|TRBV6-5
TGTGCCAGCAATGGTCTCAGCGGGGAGCTGTTTTTT
CASNGLSGELFF
>15|NA|few|TRBJ2-1|TRBV12-3/TRBV12-4
NA
CASSLQVARGTGDFF
>15|TRBD1|few|TRBJ1-1|TRBV11-2
TGTGCCAGCCTTCCTATAACAGGGGGCATCACTGAAGCTTTCTTT
CASLPITGGITEAFF
>21|TRBD2|NA|TRBJ2-1|TRBV10-3
TGTGCCATCAGTGAGTCGAGAGCCCTCGGGACTAGCGGGGAGACCTACAATGAGCAGTTCTTC
CAISESRALGTSGETYNEQFF
>12|NA|many|TRBJ1-1|TRBV10-1
TGCGCCAGGCCGGGAGGTCCGACTGAAGCTTTCTTT
CARPGGPTEAFF
>14|NA|few|TRBJ2-7|TRBV10-3
TGTGCCATCAGCCGGGACATCGGACGGGGCGAGCAGTACTTC
CAISRDIGRGEQYF
>14|NA|NA|TRBJ1-6|TRBV5-1
TGCGCCAGTTCTCTGGGTTGGGGAGACTCACCCCTCCACTTT
CASSLGWGDSPLHF
>13|NA|many|TRBJ1-4|TRBV7-8
TGTGCCAGCTCACCAGGCCGTAATGAAAAACTGTTTTTT
CASSPGRNEKLFF
>15|TRBD1|many|TRBJ1-6|TRBV6-2/TRBV6-3
TGTGCCAGCAGCCGGGGACAGGGGGCGGCTTCACCCCTCCACTTT
CASSRGQGAASPLHF
>13|NA|few|TRBJ2-7|TRBV10-3
TGTGCCACGACCGCGGATGACTTCGGGGAGCAGTACTTC
CATTADDFGEQYF
>14|NA|NA|TRBJ1-2|TRBV20-1
TGCAGTGCGAACGACGACAGTGGGGGCTATGGCTACACCTTC
CSANDDSGGYGYTF
>14|NA|few|TRBJ2-3|TRBV6-5
TGTGCCAGCAGACCGGCCGGGTCGCCAGATACGCAGTATTTT
CASRPAGSPDTQYF
>15|TRBD1|NA|TRBJ1-2|TRBV4-3
TGCGCCAGCAGCCAGGACAGGGGTTCCAATGATGGCTACACCTTC
CASSQDRGSNDGYTF
>16|NA|NA|TRBJ1-3|TRBV11-2
TGTGCCAGCAGCTTAGTGATCGGAATCTCTGGAAACACCATATATTTT
CASSLVIGISGNTIYF
>14|NA|few|TRBJ1-1|TRBV18
TGTGCCAGCTCACTTGCCCCTATGAACACTGAAGCTTTCTTT
CASSLAPMNTEAFF
>17|NA|many|TRBJ1-3|TRBV28
TGTGCCAGCAGTTTATACCGGGACTTTAGCTCTGGAAACACCATATATTTT
CASSLYRDFSSGNTIYF
>14|TRBD1|many|TRBJ2-5|TRBV5-1
TGCGCCAGCAGCCCGGGACAGGGTCTAGAGACCCAGTACTTC
CASSPGQGLETQYF
>14|TRBD1|few|TRBJ1-5|TRBV5-1
TGCGCCAGCAGCGAACAGACAGGGGCACAGCCCCAGCATTTT
CASSEQTGAQPQHF
>13|NA|many|TRBJ1-1|TRBV7-3
TGTGCCAGCAGCTTCTCGGGTTACACTGAAGCTTTCTTT
CASSFSGYTEAFF
>16|TRBD2|few|TRBJ2-5|TRBV5-1
TGCGCCAGCAGCGATTGGACTAGCGGGGGCCAAGAGACCCAGTACTTC
CASSDWTSGGQETQYF
>16|NA|NA|TRBJ1-4|TRBV18
TGTGCCAGCTCACCGCTACCCGGGACGGCGGTTGAAAAACTGTTTTTT
CASSPLPGTAVEKLFF
>14|NA|NA|TRBJ2-7|TRBV3-1
TGTGCCAGCAGCCAAACGCCTACATCCTACGAGCAGTACTTC
CASSQTPTSYEQYF
>15|NA|few|TRBJ2-1|TRBV5-6
TGTGCCAGCAGCTTGGACGTGAGCTCCTACAATGAGCAGTTCTTC
CASSLDVSSYNEQFF
>13|NA|few|TRBJ2-7|TRBV6-1
TGTGCCAGCAGTGAACAGGGTGCAGACGAGCAGTACTTC
CASSEQGADEQYF
>16|NA|few|TRBJ2-4|TRBV6-5
TGTGCCAGCAGTTACTCAACCGGGGTTGCCAAAAACATTCAGTACTTC
CASSYSTGVAKNIQYF
>15|NA|many|TRBJ1-2|TRBV12-3/TRBV12-4
TGTGCCAGCGTATATGGATCGGCGGAAATCTATGACTACACCTTC
CASVYGSAEIYDYTF
>14|TRBD1|few|TRBJ1-1|TRBV6-6
TGTGCCAGCAGTTACGGAACAGGGGGCACTGAAGCTTTCTTT
CASSYGTGGTEAFF
>13|TRBD1|NA|TRBJ1-2|TRBV29-1
TGCAGCGTTGCCGGGACAGGGAACTATGGCTACACCTTC
CSVAGTGNYGYTF
>13|NA|NA|TRBJ1-1|TRBV7-2
TGTGCCAGCAGCTTGTACAGGGCCTCTGAAGCTTTCTTT
CASSLYRASEAFF
>17|TRBD2|few|TRBJ2-4|TRBV20-1
TGCAGTGCTCCCGTACTAGCGGGGGGGCCGGCCAAAAACATTCAGTACTTC
CSAPVLAGGPAKNIQYF
>15|NA|few|TRBJ1-2|TRBV4-3
TGCGCCAGCAGCCAAGACTTCAGGAGTAACTATGGCTACACCTTC
CASSQDFRSNYGYTF
>15|TRBD1|NA|TRBJ2-3|TRBV9
TGTGCCAGCAGCGTCTCGACAGGGGGCACAGATACGCAGTATTTT
CASSVSTGGTDTQYF
>17|NA|NA|TRBJ1-1|TRBV13
TGTGCCAGCAGCTTCCGGTCCGGGGGCAGGGGTTACACTGAAGCTTTCTTT
CASSFRSGGRGYTEAFF
>13|NA|many|TRBJ1-1|TRBV11-2
TGTGCCAGCAGCTTGGACCTGAACACTGAAGCTTTCTTT
CASSLDLNTEAFF
>13|NA|many|TRBJ1-5|TRBV5-4
TGTGCCAGCAGTCCGGGCCCCGATCAGCCCCAGCATTTT
CASSPGPDQPQHF
>18|TRBD1|few|TRBJ1-2|TRBV7-9
TGTGCCAGCAGGTACGGGACAGGCAATAGTCTGACCCTCCAAGGCTACACCTTC
CASRYGTGNSLTLQGYTF
>13|TRBD1|many|TRBJ2-5|TRBV12-3/TRBV12-4
TGTGCCACCACAGGGGGCTCGAGGGAGACCCAGTACTTC
CATTGGSRETQYF
>15|NA|many|TRBJ1-1|TRBV6-1
TGTGCCAGCAGTGAAGTATTGGGGAGGGGCACTGAAGCTTTCTTT
CASSEVLGRGTEAFF
>11|NA|many|TRBJ2-1|TRBV20-1
TGCAGTGTCAGCTCCTACAATGAGCAGTTCTTC
CSVSSYNEQFF
>16|NA|few|TRBJ2-1|TRBV20-1
TGCAGTGCTAGAGATCAAGAGGGGAGCTCCTACAATGAGCAGTTCTTC
CSARDQEGSSYNEQFF
>13|TRBD1|many|TRBJ1-1|TRBV7-2
TGTGCCAGCAGCTCCACCGGGACAGGTGAAGCTTTCTTT
CASSSTGTGEAFF
>17|NA|many|TRBJ1-5|TRBV19
TGTGCCAGTAGTATTGGTGCCCCAGGGCGGCGCAATCAGCCCCAGCATTTT
CASSIGAPGRRNQPQHF
>17|TRBD1|few|TRBJ1-4|TRBV5-1
TGCGCCAGCAGCTCGGGAAGACCGGGACAGGGGGCGGAAAAACTGTTTTTT
CASSSGRPGQGAEKLFF
>14|NA|many|TRBJ2-7|TRBV3-1
TGTGCCAGCAGCCAAGATGTGGGTTACCACGAGCAGTACTTC
CASSQDVGYHEQYF
>14|NA|many|TRBJ2-2|TRBV3-1
TGTGCCAGCAGCCGTCAAACGGACACCGGGGAGCTGTTTTTT
CASSRQTDTGELFF
>14|NA|many|TRBJ1-1|TRBV29-1
TGCAGCGTTGAGAGAAGGGGCAAGAACACTGAAGCTTTCTTT
CSVERRGKNTEAFF
>17|TRBD1|many|TRBJ1-5|TRBV5-5
TGTGCCAGCAGCTTGGTGGGACAGGGGATTGCGGGTCAGCCCCAGCATTTT
CASSLVGQGIAGQPQHF
>15|TRBD2|few|TRBJ2-7|TRBV20-1
TGCAGTGCGGGACTAGCGGGGACTAGGAGTAGTGAGCAGTACTTC
CSAGLAGTRSSEQYF
>14|NA|many|TRBJ2-3|TRBV7-9
TGTGCCAGCAGCTTGTCGGGGCCAACAGATACGCAGTATTTT
CASSLSGPTDTQYF
>17|TRBD2|many|TRBJ2-1|TRBV7-9
TGTGCCAGCAGCTCCGGAGCGGGGGGTATTTGGTACAATGAGCAGTTCTTC
CASSSGAGGIWYNEQFF
>16|TRBD1|NA|TRBJ2-7|TRBV4-2
TGTGCCAGCAGCCAAGATCTAACAGGGGGCCTCGACGAGCAGTACTTC
CASSQDLTGGLDEQYF
>13|NA|NA|TRBJ2-4|TRBV3-1
TGTGCCAGCAGCCAAGATTCTGGAAACATTCAGTACTTC
CASSQDSGNIQYF
>13|NA|many|TRBJ1-2|TRBV2
TGTGCCAGCAGCCCCAGAGGGGGTGAAGGCTACACCTTC
CASSPRGGEGYTF
>15|NA|NA|TRBJ1-1|TRBV18
TGTGCCAGCTCACGAGAAACAGGTGGGAACACTGAAGCTTTCTTT
CASSRETGGNTEAFF
>16|NA|few|TRBJ2-6|TRBV19
TGTGCCAGTAGTATCACCCAGGGATGGGGGGCCAACGTCCTGACTTTC
CASSITQGWGANVLTF
>17|TRBD1|NA|TRBJ2-3|TRBV4-1
TGCGCCAGCAGCCAAGAAGGGACAGGGGTTTACACAGATACGCAGTATTTT
CASSQEGTGVYTDTQYF
>14|TRBD1|many|TRBJ1-1|TRBV6-5
TGTGCCAGCAATCTGGGACAGGAGAACACTGAAGCTTTCTTT
CASNLGQENTEAFF
>14|NA|few|TRBJ1-2|TRBV2
TGTGCCAGCAGTGGGCAGACAGGATACTATGGCTACACCTTC
CASSGQTGYYGYTF
>17|NA|many|TRBJ2-4|TRBV7-3
TGTGCCAGCAGCTTAAACAGCCTGAGGAGGGCCAAAAACATTCAGTACTTC
CASSLNSLRRAKNIQYF
>16|NA|many|TRBJ2-3|TRBV28
TGTGCCAGCAGTTCCCCGGGGGCCGCGAGTCTAGATACGCAGTATTTT
CASSSPGAASLDTQYF